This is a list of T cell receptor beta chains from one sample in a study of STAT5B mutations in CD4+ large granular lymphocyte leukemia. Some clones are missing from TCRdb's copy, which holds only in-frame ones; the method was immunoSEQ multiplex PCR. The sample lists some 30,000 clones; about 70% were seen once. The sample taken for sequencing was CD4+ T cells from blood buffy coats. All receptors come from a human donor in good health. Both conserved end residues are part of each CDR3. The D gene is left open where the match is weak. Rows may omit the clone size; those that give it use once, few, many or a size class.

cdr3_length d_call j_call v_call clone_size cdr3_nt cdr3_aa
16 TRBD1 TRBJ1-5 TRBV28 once TGTGCCAGCAGCCTCGGGACAGGGTCGTTCAATCAGCCCCAGCATTTT CASSLGTGSFNQPQHF
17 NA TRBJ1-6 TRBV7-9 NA TGTGCCAGCAGCTTAGTTGGACAGACACGCAGAAATTCACCCCTCCACTTT CASSLVGQTRRNSPLHF
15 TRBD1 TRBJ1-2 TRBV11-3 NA TGTGCCAGCAGCAAAGGGGAGAGGGGGCCCTATGGCTACACCTTC CASSKGERGPYGYTF
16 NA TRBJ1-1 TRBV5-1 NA TGCGCCAGCGAAATGGGGGCGGGGGGGCTTGGGACTGAAGCTTTCTTT CASEMGAGGLGTEAFF
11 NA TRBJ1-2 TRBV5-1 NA TGCGCCAGCAGTACTCTCCCGGGAGATATCTTC CASSTLPGDIF
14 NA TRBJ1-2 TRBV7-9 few TGTGCCAGCAGCTTAGGGCGGGGGGGCTATGGCTACACCTTC CASSLGRGGYGYTF
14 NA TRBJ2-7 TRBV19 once TGTGCCAGTAGTATAGTAGGTCAGTTCTACGAGCAGTACTTC CASSIVGQFYEQYF
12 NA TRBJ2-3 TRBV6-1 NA TGTGCCAGCAACCCCAGCACAGATACGCAGTATTTT CASNPSTDTQYF
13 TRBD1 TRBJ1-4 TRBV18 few TGTGCCAGCTCCCCCAGGACAGGCGAAAAACTGTTTTTT CASSPRTGEKLFF
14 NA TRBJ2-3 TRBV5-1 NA TGCGCCAGCAGCTTGAGTGTAGCGGCAGATACGCAGTATTTT CASSLSVAADTQYF
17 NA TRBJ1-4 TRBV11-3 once TGTGCCAGCAGCGCGTCCCCCACCGGGACGGGTAATGAAAAACTGTTTTTT CASSASPTGTGNEKLFF
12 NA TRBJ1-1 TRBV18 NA TGTGCCAGCTCATATTACGGCGGCGAAGCTTTCTTT CASSYYGGEAFF
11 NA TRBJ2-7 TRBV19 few TGTGCCAGTAGTCGGCTCGACCGTAAGTACTTC CASSRLDRKYF
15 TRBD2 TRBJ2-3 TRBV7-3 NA TGTGCCAGCAGCTTATACGGGGGGGCCACAGATACGCAGTATTTT CASSLYGGATDTQYF
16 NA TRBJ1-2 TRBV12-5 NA TGTGCTAGTGGTTTGTGGGGGGGGGTCGAAGGCTATGGCTACACCTTC CASGLWGGVEGYGYTF
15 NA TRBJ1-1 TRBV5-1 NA TGCGCCAGCAGCTTGTTTACAGGGCCGAACACTGAAGCTTTCTTT CASSLFTGPNTEAFF
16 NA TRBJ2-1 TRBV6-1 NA TGTGCCAGCAGTGAAGGGAAGCGCCTGCCGTACAATGAGCAGTTCTTC CASSEGKRLPYNEQFF
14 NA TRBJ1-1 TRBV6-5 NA TGTGCCAGCAGCAGCAGTACAGGGAACACTGAAGCTTTCTTT CASSSSTGNTEAFF
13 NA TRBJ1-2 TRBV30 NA TGTGCCTGGAGTGTATCGGGGGTAAATGGCTACACCTTC CAWSVSGVNGYTF
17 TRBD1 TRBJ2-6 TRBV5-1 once TGCGCCAGCAGCCCCGGACAGGGCGTCTCTGGGGCCAACGTCCTGACTTTC CASSPGQGVSGANVLTF
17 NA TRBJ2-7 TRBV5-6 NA TGTGCCAGCAGCTCCGCCCCGATAAACAGGATTTCCTACGAGCAGTACTTC CASSSAPINRISYEQYF
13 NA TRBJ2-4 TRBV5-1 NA TGCGCCAGCAGCTTAGCAGGCAAAAACATTCAGTACTTC CASSLAGKNIQYF